The 5 T cell receptor beta chains below were found in one sample sequenced in a study of T cells after yellow fever vaccination (dated by TCRdb to the late 2010s). Read against the paper, the sample's treatment or condition label means: live attenuated yellow fever vaccine strain. To prepare the library, 5' RACE was applied. Sequencer: Illumina HiSeq 2500. TCRdb redid the processing of the public reads, applying fastp at Q25 and MiXCR, and retained in-frame beta chains. Rows are unified per CDR3 protein, each entry keeping the most common DNA and genes. Counted in this sample were 550,000 or so distinct CDR3 sequences; under 25% of them appeared once. Roughly an eighth of the sample is in the top ten clones. Sequencing used PBMCs, obtained 15 days after the yellow fever booster vaccination. These TCRs come from a man aged 25-40 years who received the YFV17D yellow fever vaccine.

The V and J genes are TRBV7-8 and TRBJ2-2, with unresolved D. Trimming took off 5 bases at V and 4 bases at J, with 14 bases between the two ends. The CDR3 has 15 residues. Germline values: CDR1 SGHVS, CDR2 FQNEAQ. CDR3 DNA sequence: TGTGCCAGCAGCCCTTACTCCGGAATCACCGGGGAGCTGTTTTTT. As protein: CASSPYSGITGELFF.

The chain employs TRBV29-1 and TRBJ2-2, with a possible D match to TRBD2 (7 bases). With 5 bases removed from V and 9 bases from J, the gap between germline ends came to 19 bases. CDR1 is SQVTM and CDR2 is ANQGSEA in the germline V gene. The CDR3 covers 14 residues. The CDR3 is CSVSPGGADRELFF. CDR3 nucleotide sequence: TGCAGCGTTAGTCCGGGGGGCGCCGACCGGGAGCTGTTTTTT.

The rearrangement uses TRBV20-1 and TRBJ2-7; 7 nucleotides match TRBD1. The trim removed 5 bases at V and 2 bases at J, leaving 9 bases unmatched. This CDR3 is built from 14 residues. Per the germline V gene, CDR1 is DFQATT and CDR2 is SNEGSKA (reference sequence). CDR3 residues: CSAVGTVRAYEQYF. In nucleotides, the CDR3 is TGCAGTGCTGTAGGGACAGTTAGAGCCTACGAGCAGTACTTC.

V gene TRBV20-1 combines with J gene TRBJ2-5; 9 bases are shared with TRBD2. The trim removed 6 bases at V and 3 bases at J, leaving 5 bases unmatched. Per germline, CDR1 DFQATT and CDR2 SNEGSKA (reference sequence). The CDR3 has 13 residues. The CDR3 DNA is TGCAGTGCCCCCCGACTAGCGGAAGAGACCCAGTACTTC. Protein product: CSAPRLAEETQYF.

This chain links TRBV7-3 with TRBJ2-2; 10 bases map to TRBD2. The germline V gene has CDR1 SGHTA and CDR2 FQGTGA. This CDR3 region has 15 residues. V gave up 5 bases and J gave up 7 bases; unmatched junction bases: 7. The CDR3 loop reads CASSPLAGANGELFF. The CDR3, as DNA: TGTGCCAGCAGCCCCCTAGCGGGAGCGAACGGGGAGCTGTTTTTT.